The 6 T cell receptor beta chains below all came from one sample that was sequenced in a study of T cell responses to AZD1222 COVID-19 vaccine. Assay: immunoSEQ multiplex PCR; the TCRdb copy retains only in-frame clones and omits some. The data show around 66,000 clones, 88% seen once. Sequenced here: peripheral blood, sampled 28 days after the second dose of the MenACWY control vaccine. These receptors originate from an adult who received the MenACWY meningococcal vaccine as a control.

J is TRBJ2-2 and V is TRBV7-2; D unclear. The V end lost 2 bases, the J end lost 1 base, and 8 bases lay between the germline ends. The CDR3 runs 15 residues. Germline CDR1 SGHTA, CDR2 FQGNSA. The CDR3 DNA reads TGTGCCAGCAGCTTATTATCAGGGAACACCGGGGAGCTGTTTTTT. This gives the protein CASSLLSGNTGELFF.

This chain's CDR3 is CASSGLTSGGINEQFF. The CDR3 nucleotides read TGTGCCAGCAGTGGACTGACTAGCGGGGGGATCAATGAGCAGTTCTTC. The chain combines TRBV2 with TRBJ2-1; 13 bases are a match to TRBD2. CDR1 and CDR2 (germline): SNHLY, FYNNEI. The CDR3 is 16 residues long. The ends lost 4 bases at V and 6 bases at J; junction bases unmatched: 6.

The chain recombines TRBV5-1 with TRBJ1-3; D gene ambiguous. Looked up from germline, CDR1 is SGHRS and CDR2 is YFSETQ. V gave up 0 bases and J gave up 1 base, with 8 bases separating them. The CDR3 length is 15 residues. This CDR3 is CASSLAAGSGNTIYF. For the CDR3, the DNA is TGCGCCAGCAGCTTGGCCGCGGGTTCTGGAAACACCATATATTTT. Looking up the rest from reference TRBV5-1 and TRBJ1-3 gives the full variable domain: KAGVTQTPRYLIKTRGQQVTLSCSPISGHRSVSWYQQTPGQGLQFLFEYFSETQRNKGNFPGRFSGRQFSNSRSEMNVSTLELGDSALYLCASSLAAGSGNTIYFGEGSWLTVV.

This chain links TRBV5-1 with TRBJ2-5; 8 nucleotides match TRBD1. Germline V gene data show CDR1 as SGHRS and CDR2 as YFSETQ. This CDR3 contains 16 residues. Germline trimming cut 4 bases from V and 3 bases from J; bases unmatched to any gene: 11. This CDR3 is CASSRRTGRSEETQYF. The CDR3 DNA reads TGCGCCAGCAGCCGACGGACAGGGAGGTCGGAAGAGACCCAGTACTTC.

This clone has more than one count but fewer than ten. This rearrangement joins TRBV5-1 to TRBJ2-3; 7 bases match TRBD2. This CDR3 has 17 amino acids. Trimming removed 4 bases from V and 3 bases from J; junction bases left unmatched: 14. The V gene's germline CDR1 is SGHRS and CDR2 YFSETQ. CDR3: CASSRSSGGGRTDTQYF. CDR3 nucleotide sequence: TGCGCCAGCAGCCGTAGCTCAGGAGGCGGGAGAACAGATACGCAGTATTTT.

Only one count was recorded for this clone. This chain uses TRBV7-9 with TRBJ1-6; D is undetermined. CDR3 length: 12 amino acids. CDR1 is SEHNR and CDR2 is FQNEAQ in the germline V gene (reference sequence). V lost 4 bases to trimming and J lost 10 bases, with 8 bases between them. The CDR3 nucleotides read TGTGCCAGCAGCTCGGCGGGGTCACCCCTCCACTTT. It yields the protein CASSSAGSPLHF.